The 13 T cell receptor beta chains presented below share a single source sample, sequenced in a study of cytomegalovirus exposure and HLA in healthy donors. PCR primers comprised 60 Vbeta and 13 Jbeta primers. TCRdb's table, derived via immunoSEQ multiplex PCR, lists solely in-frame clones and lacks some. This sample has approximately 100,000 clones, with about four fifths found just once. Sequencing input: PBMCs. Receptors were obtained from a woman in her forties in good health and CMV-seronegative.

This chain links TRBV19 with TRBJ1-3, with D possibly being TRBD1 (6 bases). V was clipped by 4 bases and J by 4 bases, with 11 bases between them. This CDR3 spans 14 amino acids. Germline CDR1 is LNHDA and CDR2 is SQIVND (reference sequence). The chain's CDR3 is CASSTQGSGNTIYF. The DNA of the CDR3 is TGTGCCAGTAGTACCCAGGGGTCCGGAAACACCATATATTTT. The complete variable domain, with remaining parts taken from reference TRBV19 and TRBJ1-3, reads DGGITQSPKYLFRKEGQNVTLSCEQNLNHDAMYWYRQDPGQGLRLIYYSQIVNDFQKGDIAEGYSVSREKKESFPLTVTSAQKNPTAFYLCASSTQGSGNTIYFGEGSWLTVV.

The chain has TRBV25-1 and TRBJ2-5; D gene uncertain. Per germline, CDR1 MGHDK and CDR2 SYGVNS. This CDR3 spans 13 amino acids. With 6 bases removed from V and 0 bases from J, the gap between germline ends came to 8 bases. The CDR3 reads CASSVGYQETQYF. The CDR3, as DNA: TGTGCCAGCAGCGTGGGCTACCAAGAGACCCAGTACTTC.

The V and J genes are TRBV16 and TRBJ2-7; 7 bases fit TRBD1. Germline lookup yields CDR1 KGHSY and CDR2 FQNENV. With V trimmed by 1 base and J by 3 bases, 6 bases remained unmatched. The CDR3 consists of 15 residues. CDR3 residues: CASSQFLTGHYEQYF. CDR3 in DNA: TGTGCCAGCAGCCAATTCCTGACAGGGCACTACGAGCAGTACTTC. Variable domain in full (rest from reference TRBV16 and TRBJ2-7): GEEVAQTPKHLVRGEGQKAKLYCAPIKGHSYVFWYQQVLKNEFKFLISFQNENVFDETGMPKERFSAKCLPNSPCSLEIQATKLEDSAVYFCASSQFLTGHYEQYFGPGTRLTVT.

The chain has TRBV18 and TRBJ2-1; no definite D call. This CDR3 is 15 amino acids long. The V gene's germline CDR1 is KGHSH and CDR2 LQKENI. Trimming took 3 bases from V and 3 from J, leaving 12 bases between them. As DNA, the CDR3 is TGTGCCAGCTCACCGCAATTTGAGGACTACAATGAGCAGTTCTTC. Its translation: CASSPQFEDYNEQFF.

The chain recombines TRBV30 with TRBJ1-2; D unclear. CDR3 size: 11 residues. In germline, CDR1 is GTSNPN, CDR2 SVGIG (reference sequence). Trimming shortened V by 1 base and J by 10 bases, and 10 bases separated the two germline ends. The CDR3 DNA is TGTGCCTGGAGTGAAGGAGGCTCCTACACCTTC. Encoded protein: CAWSEGGSYTF. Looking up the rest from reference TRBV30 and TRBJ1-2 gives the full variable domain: SQTIHQWPATLVQPVGSPLSLECTVEGTSNPNLYWYRQAAGRGLQLLFYSVGIGQISSEVPQNLSASRPQDRQFILSSKKLLLSDSGFYLCAWSEGGSYTFGSGTRLTVV.

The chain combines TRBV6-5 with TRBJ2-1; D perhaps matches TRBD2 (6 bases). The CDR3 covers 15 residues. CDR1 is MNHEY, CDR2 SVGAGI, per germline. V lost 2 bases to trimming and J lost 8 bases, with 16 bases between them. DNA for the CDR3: TGTGCCAGCAGTTACAGTCAGGGAGGTAACGATGAGCAGTTCTTC. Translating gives CASSYSQGGNDEQFF.

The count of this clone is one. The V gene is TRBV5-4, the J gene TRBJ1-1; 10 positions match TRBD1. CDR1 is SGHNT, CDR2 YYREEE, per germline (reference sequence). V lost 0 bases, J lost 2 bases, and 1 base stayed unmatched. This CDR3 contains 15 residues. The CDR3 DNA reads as TGTGCCAGCAGCTTGGGACAGGGGGCAAACACTGAAGCTTTCTTT. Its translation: CASSLGQGANTEAFF.

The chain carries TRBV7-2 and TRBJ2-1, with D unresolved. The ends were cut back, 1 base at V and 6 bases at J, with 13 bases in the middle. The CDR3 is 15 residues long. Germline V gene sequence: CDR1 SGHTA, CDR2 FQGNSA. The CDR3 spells CASSLGGSYTNEQFF. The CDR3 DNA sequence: TGTGCCAGCAGCTTAGGCGGCAGCTATACCAATGAGCAGTTCTTC.

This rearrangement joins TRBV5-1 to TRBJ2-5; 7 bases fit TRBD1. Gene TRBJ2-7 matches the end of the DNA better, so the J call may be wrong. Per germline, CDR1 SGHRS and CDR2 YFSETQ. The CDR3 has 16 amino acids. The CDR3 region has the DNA TGCGCCAGCAGCTTGGCGGCAGGGGGAGATGTCGACGAGCAGTACTTC. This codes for CASSLAAGGDVDEQYF.

The chain's CDR3 is CASSLQGAQLFF. The CDR3 nucleotides read TGTGCCAGCAGCCTTCAGGGGGCCCAGCTTTTTTTT. The V gene is TRBV7-8, the J gene TRBJ1-4, with 8 bases aligning to TRBD1. The J segment lost 17 bases and the V segment lost 5 bases, leaving 10 bases of the junction unmatched. CDR3 length: 12 residues. CDR1 is SGHVS, CDR2 FQNEAQ, per germline.

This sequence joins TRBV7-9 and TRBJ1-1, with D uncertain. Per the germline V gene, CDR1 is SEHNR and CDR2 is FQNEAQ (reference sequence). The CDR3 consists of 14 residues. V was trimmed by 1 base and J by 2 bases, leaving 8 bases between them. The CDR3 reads CASSLETGNTEAFF. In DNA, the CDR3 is TGTGCCAGCAGCTTAGAGACGGGAAACACTGAAGCTTTCTTT.

The CDR3 spells CAWSGSGTNTGELFF. Written as DNA, the CDR3 is TGTGCCTGGAGTGGTTCAGGAACGAACACCGGGGAGCTGTTTTTT. The chain couples TRBV30 to TRBJ2-2; D is uncertain. Germline loops: CDR1 GTSNPN, CDR2 SVGIG (reference sequence). This CDR3 is built from 15 residues. V was pared by 1 base and J by 0 bases, with 9 bases between.

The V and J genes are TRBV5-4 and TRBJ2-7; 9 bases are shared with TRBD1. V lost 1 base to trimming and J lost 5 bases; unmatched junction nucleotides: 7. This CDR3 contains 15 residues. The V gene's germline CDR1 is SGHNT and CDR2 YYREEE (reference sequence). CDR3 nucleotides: TGTGCCAGCAGCTTGTTCGGACAGGGGTTTGACGAGCAGTACTTC. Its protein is CASSLFGQGFDEQYF. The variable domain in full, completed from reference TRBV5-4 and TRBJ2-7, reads ETGVTQSPTHLIKTRGQQVTLRCSSQSGHNTVSWYQQALGQGPQFIFQYYREEENGRGNFPPRFSGLQFPNYSSELNVNALELDDSALYLCASSLFGQGFDEQYFGPGTRLTVT.